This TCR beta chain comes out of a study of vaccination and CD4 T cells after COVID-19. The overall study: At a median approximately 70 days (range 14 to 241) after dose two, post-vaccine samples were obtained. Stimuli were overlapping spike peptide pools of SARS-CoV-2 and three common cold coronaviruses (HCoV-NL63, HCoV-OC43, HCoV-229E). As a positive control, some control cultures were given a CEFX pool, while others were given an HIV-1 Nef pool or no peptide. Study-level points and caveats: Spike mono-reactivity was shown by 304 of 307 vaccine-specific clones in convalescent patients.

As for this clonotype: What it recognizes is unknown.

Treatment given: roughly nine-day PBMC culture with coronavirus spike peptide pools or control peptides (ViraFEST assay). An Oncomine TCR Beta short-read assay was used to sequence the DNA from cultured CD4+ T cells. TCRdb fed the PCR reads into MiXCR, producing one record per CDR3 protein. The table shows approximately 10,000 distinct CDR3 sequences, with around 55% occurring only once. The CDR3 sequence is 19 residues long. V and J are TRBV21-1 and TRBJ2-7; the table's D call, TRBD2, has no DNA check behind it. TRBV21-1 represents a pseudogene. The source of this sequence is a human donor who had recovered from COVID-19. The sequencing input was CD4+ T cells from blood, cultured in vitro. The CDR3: CASSKVTPLLGTSVYEQYF. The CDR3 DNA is TGTGCCAGCAGCAAAGTAACGCCCCTTCTCGGGACTAGCGTCTACGAGCAGTACTTC.